The 13 T cell receptor beta chains given below trace back to one sample, sequenced in a study of blood T cell repertoires in COVID-19. Sequenced by immunoSEQ multiplex PCR; TCRdb stores in-frame clones only, minus some. The sample has 300,000 to 400,000 clones, about 91% seen once. The sample comprised peripheral blood. These receptors originate from a woman in her 30s with COVID-19, enrolled during active disease.

This chain uses TRBV10-1 with TRBJ2-7, with a weak D call TRBD1 (6 bases). V gave up 5 bases and J gave up 2 bases, with 19 bases separating them. CDR3 length equals 16 residues. Per germline, CDR1 WNHNN and CDR2 SYGVQD (reference sequence). CDR3 coding DNA: TGCGCCAGCAGTAACTTAAGAACAGGGCAAGCCTACGAGCAGTACTTC. It codes for CASSNLRTGQAYEQYF.

This chain links TRBV6-5 with TRBJ1-1; the match to TRBD1 covers 7 bases. The CDR3 is 14 residues long. Germline lookup yields CDR1 MNHEY and CDR2 SVGAGI. V lost 6 bases, J lost 2 bases, and 6 bases stayed unmatched. The CDR3 DNA reads as TGTGCCAGCAGGGAGACAGGGAGAAACACTGAAGCTTTCTTT. Protein: CASRETGRNTEAFF.

The chain's CDR3 is CASGGPSSYNEQFF. CDR3 nucleotides: TGTGCCAGCGGGGGCCCGAGCTCCTACAATGAGCAGTTCTTC. The V and J genes are TRBV7-8 and TRBJ2-1; D might be TRBD1 (6 bases). This CDR3 region has 14 residues. The ends were cut back, 8 bases at V and 0 bases at J, with 11 bases in the middle. CDR1 is SGHVS, CDR2 FQNEAQ, per germline.

For the CDR3, the DNA is TGTGCCAGCAAGGGGCTATTCCCAGATACGCAGTATTTT. Translation gives CASKGLFPDTQYF. The V and J genes are TRBV2 and TRBJ2-3; a weak D match, TRBD1 (5 bases). Between the trimmed V and J ends, which lost 7 bases and 4 bases, there was a span of 12 bases. CDR1 is SNHLY and CDR2 is FYNNEI in the germline V gene. The CDR3 has 13 residues. The full variable domain, rest sourced from reference TRBV2 and TRBJ2-3, is EPEVTQTPSHQVTQMGQEVILRCVPISNHLYFYWYRQILGQKVEFLVSFYNNEISEKSEIFDDQFSVERPDGSNFTLKIRSTKLEDSAMYFCASKGLFPDTQYFGPGTRLTVL.

V is TRBV7-8 and J is TRBJ2-7; TRBD1 matches 10 bases. There are 14 residues in the CDR3. The V gene end was trimmed by 5 bases and the J gene end by 4 bases; junction bases not matched to a gene: 5. CDR1 and CDR2 from the germline V gene are SGHVS and FQNEAQ. CDR3 region: CASSVDRGLYEQYV. Written as DNA, the CDR3 is TGTGCCAGCAGCGTAGACAGGGGGCTTTACGAGCAGTACGTC.

This chain connects TRBV12-2 to TRBJ2-7; TRBD2, the table's D call, lacks a check against the DNA. TRBV12-2 is a recognized pseudogene. CDR3 length: 11 amino acids. Here the CDR3 reads CASRPRFEQYV. The CDR3 DNA sequence: TGTGCAAGTCGCCCGCGATTCGAGCAGTACGTC.

The genes are TRBV4-3 and TRBJ2-5; 8 nucleotides agree with TRBD2. The junction had 3 bases not matched to a gene; V was cut back by 1 base and J by 2 bases. Germline V CDR1 and CDR2: LGHNA, YSLEER. There are 15 residues in the CDR3. The CDR3: CASSQARGGQETQYF. The CDR3 DNA reads TGCGCCAGCAGCCAAGCCCGGGGGGGACAAGAGACCCAGTACTTC.

The CDR3 spells CASSSGDGGYTF. CDR3 in DNA: TGTGCCAGCAGCTCAGGGGACGGGGGGTACACCTTC. V is TRBV7-9 and J is TRBJ1-2; tentatively, D is TRBD1 (6 bases). The CDR3 has 12 residues. Germline CDR1 and CDR2: SEHNR and FQNEAQ (reference sequence). Between the trimmed V and J ends, which lost 4 bases and 11 bases, there was a span of 14 bases.

The gene calls are TRBV7-8 and TRBJ2-2, with 11 bases matching TRBD1. V dropped 5 bases and J dropped 5; count of bases not matched to a gene: 10. Germline V gene data show CDR1 as SGHVS and CDR2 as FQNEAQ. The CDR3 sequence is 17 residues long. CDR3 protein: CASSPNAGTGGTGELFF. In nucleotides, the CDR3 is TGTGCCAGCAGCCCCAATGCCGGGACAGGGGGGACCGGGGAGCTGTTTTTT.

The rearrangement uses TRBV29-1 and TRBJ1-3; 8 bases match TRBD1. V lost 4 bases and J lost 2; bases outside the gene matches: 1. This CDR3 is 13 amino acids long. CDR1 SQVTM and CDR2 ANQGSEA come from the germline V gene. The CDR3 loop is CSVAQGAGNTIYF. CDR3 bases: TGCAGCGTTGCACAGGGGGCTGGAAACACCATATATTTT.

The V gene is TRBV5-1, the J gene TRBJ1-1; TRBD1 agrees at 9 bases. Trimming cost V 5 bases and J 8 bases; bases outside gene matches: 13. The CDR3 runs to 15 residues. CDR1 and CDR2 (germline): SGHRS, YFSETQ. The CDR3 DNA reads as TGCGCCAGCAGTAGTGGGACAGGGCCCCCTGGGGAAGCTTTCTTT. It is translated as CASSSGTGPPGEAFF. The full variable domain, in which reference TRBV5-1 and TRBJ1-1 provide the parts outside the CDR3, is KAGVTQTPRYLIKTRGQQVTLSCSPISGHRSVSWYQQTPGQGLQFLFEYFSETQRNKGNFPGRFSGRQFSNSRSEMNVSTLELGDSALYLCASSSGTGPPGEAFFGQGTRLTVV.

The chain uses TRBV27 and TRBJ1-1; weak D call: TRBD1 (5 bases). The CDR3 spans 16 residues. The V gene's germline CDR1 is MNHEY and CDR2 SMNVEV (reference sequence). The V end was cut by 2 bases, the J end by 0 bases, with 13 bases between. CDR3 in DNA: TGTGCCAGCAGTTTAGTACCGGGGGGAATGAACACTGAAGCTTTCTTT. This codes for CASSLVPGGMNTEAFF.

The chain joins TRBV28 to TRBJ1-1; D is uncertain. The V gene's germline CDR1 is MDHEN and CDR2 SYDVKM. Trimming cost V 10 bases and J 0 bases, with 12 bases left between them. The CDR3 covers 13 residues. The CDR3 sequence: CATFNEMNTEAFF. The CDR3 coding sequence is TGTGCCACCTTCAATGAGATGAACACTGAAGCTTTCTTT. The full variable domain, rest sourced from reference TRBV28 and TRBJ1-1, is DVKVTQSSRYLVKRTGEKVFLECVQDMDHENMFWYRQDPGLGLRLIYFSYDVKMKEKGDIPEGYSVSREKKERFSLILESASTNQTSMYLCATFNEMNTEAFFGQGTRLTVV.